This TCR beta chain was recovered during a study of T cell repertoires in cytomegalovirus infection. The CDR3 loop spans 12 amino acids. Germline V gene lookup returns CDR1 DFQATT and CDR2 SNEGSKA (reference sequence). The V end was cut by 5 bases, the J end by 4 bases, with 9 bases between. MiXCR was run by TCRdb on the reads, yielding one entry per CDR3 protein. Here the sample spans approximately 140,000 distinct CDR3 sequences, around 25% being singletons. Note on this clonotype: Its target is unknown.

This TCR derives from a human donor in good health (CMV status not recorded). Some clones in this sample may be carry-over from other donors' samples. Input material: PBMCs, sequenced either directly or after in vitro stimulation (not recorded which). This chain connects TRBV20-1 to TRBJ1-3, with D hard to call. The CDR3 DNA follows: TGCAGTGCTCCCGGATTGGGAAACACCATATATTTT. Amino acid sequence: CSAPGLGNTIYF.